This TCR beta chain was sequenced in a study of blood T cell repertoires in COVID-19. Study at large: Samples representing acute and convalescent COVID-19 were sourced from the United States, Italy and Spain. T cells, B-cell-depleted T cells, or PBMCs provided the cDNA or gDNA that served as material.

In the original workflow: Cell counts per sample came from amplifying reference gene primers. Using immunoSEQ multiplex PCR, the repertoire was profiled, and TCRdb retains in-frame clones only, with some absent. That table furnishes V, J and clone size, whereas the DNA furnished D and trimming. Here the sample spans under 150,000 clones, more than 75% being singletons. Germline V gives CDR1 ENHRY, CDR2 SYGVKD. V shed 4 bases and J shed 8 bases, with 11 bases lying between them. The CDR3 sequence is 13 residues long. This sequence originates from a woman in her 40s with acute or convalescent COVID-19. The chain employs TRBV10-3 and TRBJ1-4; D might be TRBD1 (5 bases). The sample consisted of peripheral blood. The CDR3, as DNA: TGTGCCATCAGTGTTGGGGCAGGAGAAAAACTGTTTTTT. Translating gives CAISVGAGEKLFF.